This T cell receptor (beta chain) was documented in a study of T-cell reconstitution after alpha-beta-depleted transplantation in children. Germline V gene lookup returns CDR1 SNHLY and CDR2 FYNNEI. The length of the CDR3 is 15 residues. V shed 4 bases and J 8 bases; nucleotides not matched to a gene: 4. This clonotype was detected ten times or more. What it binds is unknown. Study-wide results and caveats: Reportedly, alpha-beta T cells present about two months post-transplant originated from several hundred expanded clones of graft origin. When one year had passed after transplant, most T-cell counts and diversity came from newly produced T cells. From surviving recipient T cells and thymic progenitors came the high day-60 TCRbeta diversity observed in some patients.

Unique molecular identifiers were incorporated when the TCRbeta library was constructed. TCRdb passed the PCR reads through MiXCR, listing each CDR3 protein once. The table records 580,000 or so distinct CDR3 sequences, under 30% of them present only once. This clonotype originated in a boy in the first two years of life who had a stem cell transplant for acute myeloid leukemia, so the T cells may come from the graft donor. The chain combines TRBV2 with TRBJ2-1; 14 bases line up with TRBD2. The material sequenced was PBMCs, mostly from graft donor cells, taken 360 days after TCRalphabeta/CD19-depleted stem cell transplant. The CDR3 here is CASSGGTSGGYEQFF. CDR3 nucleotide sequence: TGTGCCAGCAGTGGGGGGACTAGCGGGGGCTATGAGCAGTTCTTC.